These T cell receptor beta chains were read from a single sample in a study of T cell responses to AZD1222 COVID-19 vaccine. Some clones are missing from TCRdb's copy, which holds only in-frame ones; the method was immunoSEQ multiplex PCR. The sample records approximately 120,000 clones, 88% being singletons. Sequenced here: peripheral blood, sampled on day 0 of AZD1222 vaccination. The receptors were sampled from an adult in good health. CDR3s include the opening cysteine and the closing phenylalanine or tryptophan. Fields, in order: CDR3 length, J gene, D gene, V gene, clone size, CDR3 DNA, CDR3 protein. The D gene is left open where the match is weak. Clone size, where shown, is once, few, many, or a class for clones that have expanded.

14 | TRBJ1-5 | TRBD1 | TRBV19 | NA | TGTGCCAGTAGTACACAGGGGGCCGGTCAGCCCCAGCATTTT | CASSTQGAGQPQHF
14 | TRBJ1-1 | NA | TRBV3-1/TRBV3-2 | NA | TGTGCCAGCAGCCAACAGTTGGGGGTCACTGAAGCTTTCTTT | CASSQQLGVTEAFF
14 | TRBJ1-2 | TRBD1 | TRBV7-2 | NA | TGTGCCAGCAGCTTAGGGGGACAGGGCTATGGCTACACCTTC | CASSLGGQGYGYTF
21 | TRBJ1-5 | TRBD1 | TRBV9 | NA | TGTGCCAGCAGCGTACCGACGCGGGACAGGGGGTTCCTGATTAGCAATCAGCCCCAGCATTTT | CASSVPTRDRGFLISNQPQHF
15 | TRBJ1-6 | TRBD1 | TRBV14 | NA | TGTGCCAGCAGCCAAGCTAAAGGACAGGCCCCTCTCCTCCACTTT | CASSQAKGQAPLLHF
13 | TRBJ2-7 | TRBD1 | TRBV7-3 | NA | TGTGCCAGCAGCCCGGACAGGTGGGGCGAGCAGTACTTC | CASSPDRWGEQYF
16 | TRBJ1-5 | NA | TRBV19 | NA | TGTGCCAGTAGTACCCGGGGTGCAGGGTCAGAGCAGCCCCAGCATTTT | CASSTRGAGSEQPQHF
16 | TRBJ2-1 | TRBD2 | TRBV7-3 | NA | TGTGCCAGCAGCCCGCTAAGCGGGGGGGCCTACAATGAGCAGTTCTTC | CASSPLSGGAYNEQFF
16 | TRBJ1-6 | NA | TRBV30 | NA | TGTGCCTGGAGTGTACCGGGGGGCTCCTATAATTCACCCCTCCACTTT | CAWSVPGGSYNSPLHF
16 | TRBJ1-1 | TRBD1 | TRBV11-2 | NA | TGTGCCAGCAGCTTAGCGGCAGGGGGCAGTTACGCTGAAGCTTTCTTT | CASSLAAGGSYAEAFF
15 | TRBJ2-7 | NA | TRBV5-4 | NA | TGTGCCAGCAGCTACCAGGGTAGGAGTTCCTACGAGCAGTACTTC | CASSYQGRSSYEQYF
15 | TRBJ2-7 | TRBD1 | TRBV5-1 | NA | TGCGCCAGCAGCATAGCCGGGACAGGGGGCAACGAGCAGTACTTC | CASSIAGTGGNEQYF
10 | TRBJ1-1 | NA | TRBV20-1 | NA | TGCAGTGCTAGAGACACTGAAGCTTTCTTT | CSARDTEAFF
11 | TRBJ2-7 | NA | TRBV6-5 | NA | TGTGCCAGCAGTTCCCATTACGAGCAGTACTTC | CASSSHYEQYF
15 | TRBJ2-1 | NA | TRBV5-1 | NA | TGCGCCAGCAGCTTGTTGACTAGAGGGGGGAATGAGCAGTTCTTC | CASSLLTRGGNEQFF
16 | TRBJ2-3 | TRBD2 | TRBV4-3 | NA | TGCGCCAGCAGCCAAGATTGGAGCGGGGGGACAGATACGCAGTATTTT | CASSQDWSGGTDTQYF
15 | TRBJ2-7 | NA | TRBV2 | NA | TGTGCCAGCACTGACAGGGACTTGTTTTTTTACGAGCAGTACTTC | CASTDRDLFFYEQYF
14 | TRBJ2-7 | TRBD1 | TRBV28 | NA | TGTGCCAGCAGAAGACAGGGAAAGGCCTACGAGCAGTACTTC | CASRRQGKAYEQYF
14 | TRBJ2-3 | TRBD2 | TRBV2 | NA | TGTGCCAGCAGTGCGGGGCGGGAGCCAGATACGCAGTATTTT | CASSAGREPDTQYF
15 | TRBJ1-2 | NA | TRBV3-1/TRBV3-2 | NA | TGTGCCAGCAGCCAAGTCTTGCCAGGGGTCTATGGCTACACCTTC | CASSQVLPGVYGYTF
14 | TRBJ1-1 | NA | TRBV4-1 | NA | TGCGCCAGCAGCCAGGAGCGGGGATTCACTGAAGCTTTCTTT | CASSQERGFTEAFF
11 | TRBJ2-7 | NA | TRBV11-2 | NA | TGTGCCAGCAGCTCGCTCTACGAGCAGTACTTC | CASSSLYEQYF
14 | TRBJ1-1 | NA | TRBV7-9 | NA | TGTGCCGCGAGGGTAGGGGCCATGAACACTGAAGCTTTCTTT | CAARVGAMNTEAFF
20 | TRBJ2-3 | TRBD1 | TRBV18 | NA | TGTGCCAGCTCACCAAGGTATAGGACAGGCGAGAAAACTAGCACAGATACGCAGTATTTT | CASSPRYRTGEKTSTDTQYF
15 | TRBJ1-1 | TRBD1 | TRBV2 | few | TGTGCCAGCAAGGGACAGGGGGTAGTGAACACTGAAGCTTTCTTT | CASKGQGVVNTEAFF
14 | TRBJ2-1 | TRBD1 | TRBV2 | NA | TGTGCCAGCAGTGTTAAGGGGGCCTGGGGTGAGCAGTTCTTC | CASSVKGAWGEQFF
15 | TRBJ1-5 | NA | TRBV10-3 | NA | TGTGCCATCAGTTCCCGCAACACTCTTGATCAGCCCCAGCATTTT | CAISSRNTLDQPQHF
11 | TRBJ2-1 | NA | TRBV25-1 | NA | TGTGCCACCAGTAGGTTGGTTGAGCAGTTCTTC | CATSRLVEQFF
15 | TRBJ2-2 | NA | TRBV5-8 | NA | TGTGCCAGCAGCTTGATGGGGGCGAACACCGGGGAGCTGTTTTTT | CASSLMGANTGELFF
17 | TRBJ1-1 | NA | TRBV5-6 | once | TGTGCCAGCAGCTTATTGTTGGACCGGAAAATGAACACTGAAGCTTTCTTT | CASSLLLDRKMNTEAFF
16 | TRBJ2-2 | NA | TRBV3-1/TRBV3-2 | NA | TGTGCCAGCAGCCGCATCACGGGGCTGAACACCGGGGAGCTGTTTTTT | CASSRITGLNTGELFF
15 | TRBJ1-6 | TRBD1 | TRBV10-3 | NA | TGTGCCATCATCACCGGGACAGGGGTCAATTCACCCCTCCACTTT | CAIITGTGVNSPLHF
12 | TRBJ1-1 | NA | TRBV6-1 | NA | TGTGCCAGCAGTGATTGGAACACTGAAGCTTTCTTT | CASSDWNTEAFF
13 | TRBJ1-5 | NA | TRBV5-8 | NA | TGTGCCAGCAGCTTTGGTGGGAATCAGCCCCAGCATTTT | CASSFGGNQPQHF
14 | TRBJ1-6 | NA | TRBV5-4 | NA | TGTGCCAGCAGCTTGCGACAGCCAAATTCACCCCTCCACTTT | CASSLRQPNSPLHF
11 | TRBJ1-2 | TRBD1 | TRBV29-1 | NA | TGCAGCGCTTCAGGGGGCGGGAGCTACACCTTC | CSASGGGSYTF
15 | TRBJ2-1 | TRBD2 | TRBV7-3 | NA | TGTGCCAGCAGCTTAACCGGGGGGTCCTACAATGAGCAGTTCTTC | CASSLTGGSYNEQFF
15 | TRBJ2-2 | NA | TRBV7-8 | few | TGTGCCAGCAGCTTAGCGTTGGGTGGCGCCGGGGAGCTGTTTTTT | CASSLALGGAGELFF
15 | TRBJ1-1 | NA | TRBV4-3 | NA | TGCGCCAGCAGCCAAGTGATCAGGGGGAACACTGAAGCTTTCTTT | CASSQVIRGNTEAFF
17 | TRBJ2-3 | TRBD2 | TRBV7-3 | NA | TGTGCCAGCAGCTCCGGACTAGCGGGGGGCCCCATGGATACGCAGTATTTT | CASSSGLAGGPMDTQYF
16 | TRBJ1-6 | NA | TRBV7-8 | NA | TGTGCCAGCAGCCTCGAACCGACAGGCTATAATTCACCCCTCCACTTT | CASSLEPTGYNSPLHF
14 | TRBJ1-3 | NA | TRBV9 | NA | TGTGCCAGCAGCCCCGGGGACACCAGAAACACCATATATTTT | CASSPGDTRNTIYF
16 | TRBJ1-3 | NA | TRBV18 | NA | TGTGCCAGCTCACCGGGACATTTCAGCTCTGGAAACACCATATATTTT | CASSPGHFSSGNTIYF
11 | TRBJ1-2 | NA | TRBV9 | NA | TGTGCCAGCAGCGGAAGAGGTGGCTACACCTTC | CASSGRGGYTF
15 | TRBJ1-4 | NA | TRBV6-5 | few | TGTGCCAGCAGTTCCACAGCCGCAACTAATGAAAAACTGTTTTTT | CASSSTAATNEKLFF
14 | TRBJ1-1 | NA | TRBV7-3 | once | TGTGCCAGCAGCTCATCCCGATCGAGCACTGAAGCTTTCTTT | CASSSSRSSTEAFF